The clone carrying this T cell receptor (beta chain) was observed a single time. Antigen: not known. The protocol was immunoSEQ multiplex PCR, while the TCRdb copy is restricted to in-frame clones and leaves out a portion. The sample records 40,000 to 60,000 clones, 75% to 85% being singletons. In germline, CDR1 is SGHRS, CDR2 YFSETQ. CDR3 length: 15 residues. Deletions cut 0 bases from V and 1 base from J, with 11 bases between. The entry originates in a study of radiation and T cells in renal cell carcinoma. At the level of the study: Nephrectomy followed 15 Gy stereotactic body radiation by 4 weeks.

Whole-study findings and limits: In blood, top tumor clones expanded by 2 weeks, shrinking by 4.

Time point defined: blood 2 weeks post-SBRT. The treatment here: 15 Gy SBRT to primary tumor, nephrectomy 4 weeks later. Blood was sampled at baseline, 2 weeks and 4 weeks after SBRT. The V call is TRBV5-1, the J call TRBJ2-7; D uncertain. This TCR was recovered from a woman in her 70s with renal cell carcinoma. This sample comprised blood, obtained from a patient whose treatment included radiotherapy and nephrectomy. CDR3: CASSLVSGSSYEQYF. CDR3 nucleotides: TGCGCCAGCAGCTTGGTGTCAGGCTCGTCCTACGAGCAGTACTTC.